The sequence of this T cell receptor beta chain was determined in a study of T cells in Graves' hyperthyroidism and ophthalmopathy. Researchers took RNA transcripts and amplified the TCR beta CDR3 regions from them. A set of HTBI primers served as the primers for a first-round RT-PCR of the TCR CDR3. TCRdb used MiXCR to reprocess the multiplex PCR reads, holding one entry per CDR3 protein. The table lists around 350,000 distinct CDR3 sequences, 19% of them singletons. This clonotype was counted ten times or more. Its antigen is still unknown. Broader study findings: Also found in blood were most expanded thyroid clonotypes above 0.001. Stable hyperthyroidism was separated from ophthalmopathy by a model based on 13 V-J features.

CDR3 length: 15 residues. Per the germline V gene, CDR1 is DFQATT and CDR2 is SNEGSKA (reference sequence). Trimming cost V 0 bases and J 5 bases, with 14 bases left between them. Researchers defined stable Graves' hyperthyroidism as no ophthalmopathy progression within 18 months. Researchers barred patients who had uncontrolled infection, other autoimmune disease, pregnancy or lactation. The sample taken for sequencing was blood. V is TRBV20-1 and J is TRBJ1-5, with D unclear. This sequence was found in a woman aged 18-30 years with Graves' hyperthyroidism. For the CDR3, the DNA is TGCAGTGCTAGAGACGCGGGGTCAGAGGATCAGCCCCAGCATTTT. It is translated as CSARDAGSEDQPQHF.